Detailed here is one T cell receptor (beta chain). Memory CD4+ cells were defined as CD4+CD45RO+CD25-. Each CDR3 protein is one row after TCRdb ran MiXCR on the 5' RACE reads. The repertoire holds tens of thousands of distinct CDR3 sequences, with around a quarter as singletons. The CDR3 loop spans 15 amino acids. Trimming took 0 bases from V and 4 from J, leaving 12 bases between them. CDR1 is ENHRY, CDR2 SYGVKD, per germline. The material sequenced was memory CD4+ T cells sorted from blood. The subset here: memory CD4+ T cells, CD4+CD45RO+CD25-. This chain uses TRBV10-3 with TRBJ1-1, with D tentatively TRBD1 (5 bases). This clonotype originated in a female donor with breast cancer. The CDR3 DNA reads TGTGCCATCAGTGAGTCGAGGGGTTTGGGCACTGAAGCTTTCTTT. Amino acids: CAISESRGLGTEAFF.